The 14 T cell receptor beta chains given below trace back to one sample, sequenced in a study of identical twins. One entry per CDR3 protein results from TCRdb running MiXCR on the 5' RACE reads. The table has approximately 470,000 distinct CDR3 sequences, approximately 15% seen once. These data were also filed under a second study, of yellow fever vaccine responses in identical twins.

The sequencing sample was made of CD4+ T cells sorted from blood. The receptors stem from a woman under 30 in good health.

The table lists this clonotype with a few counts. CDR3 residues: CASSRSLGELFF. CDR3 sequence (DNA): TGTGCCAGCAGCCGCTCATTAGGGGAGCTGTTTTTT. The chain is built from TRBV14 and TRBJ2-2; D not resolved. Germline loops: CDR1 SGHDN, CDR2 FVKESK. V was clipped by 4 bases and J by 8 bases, with 8 bases between them. The CDR3 is made up of 12 amino acids.

This clonotype was seen a few times. The chain uses TRBV3-1 and TRBJ1-2; D possibly corresponds to TRBD1 (5 bases). Trimming cost V 0 bases and J 7 bases, with 9 bases left between them. CDR1 is LGHDT and CDR2 is YNNKEL in the germline V gene (reference sequence). The CDR3 sequence is 13 residues long. The CDR3 loop reads CASSQEGVRGYTF. CDR3 DNA: TGTGCCAGCAGCCAAGAAGGGGTGCGTGGCTACACCTTC. Based on the CDR3 plus reference TRBV3-1 and TRBJ1-2, the full variable domain is DTAVSQTPKYLVTQMGNDKSIKCEQNLGHDTMYWYKQDSKKFLKIMFSYNNKELIINETVPNRFSPKSPDKAHLNLHINSLELGDSAVYFCASSQEGVRGYTFGSGTRLTVV.

This clonotype has only a few counts. The chain has TRBV7-2 and TRBJ2-3; D is perhaps TRBD1 (6 bases). The CDR3 is 14 residues long. The germline V and J ends were trimmed by 4 bases and 10 bases, with 18 bases remaining between them. Germline loops: CDR1 SGHTA, CDR2 FQGNSA. The CDR3 spells CASSSSTGTSAQYF. CDR3 coding DNA: TGTGCCAGCAGCTCTTCGACGGGGACAAGCGCGCAGTATTTT.

The CDR3 loop reads CASSQVGQTETQYF. In nucleotides, the CDR3 is TGTGCCAGCAGCCAAGTAGGGCAGACAGAGACCCAGTACTTC. J is TRBJ2-5 and V is TRBV3-1, with D unclear. Trimming cost V 1 base and J 4 bases, with 10 bases left between them. Germline V gene lookup returns CDR1 LGHDT and CDR2 YNNKEL (reference sequence). This CDR3 spans 14 amino acids.

This sequence joins TRBV12-3 or TRBV12-4 and TRBJ1-6; 10 bases map to TRBD1. After removal of 4 bases from V and 13 bases from J, the junction contained 7 bases not matched to a gene. The CDR3 totals 14 residues. The CDR3 nucleotides read TGTGCCAGCAGTTCGGGACAGGGGTCAGGGCCCCTCCACTTT. Amino acids: CASSSGQGSGPLHF.

The chain carries TRBV12-3 or TRBV12-4 and TRBJ2-7; 9 nucleotides match TRBD1. V lost 2 bases to trimming and J lost 3 bases; unmatched junction nucleotides: 5. The CDR3 contains 15 residues. The CDR3 region has the DNA TGTGCCAGCAGTTTAATTCCGGGACAGGGCTACGAGCAGTACTTC. Translation gives CASSLIPGQGYEQYF.

This rearrangement joins TRBV18 to TRBJ2-2; no reliable D call. The CDR3 totals 13 residues. Germline loops: CDR1 KGHSH, CDR2 LQKENI. Trimming removed 2 bases at V and 5 bases at J, with 6 bases between. CDR3 nucleotide sequence: TGTGCCAGCTCACCATTGGAAACCGGGGAGCTGTTTTTT. It encodes CASSPLETGELFF.

This clonotype occurred a few times. The chain combines TRBV2 with TRBJ2-7, with TRBD2 as a possible D gene (5 bases). The V end lost 2 bases, the J end lost 4 bases, and 15 bases lay between the germline ends. This CDR3 contains 15 residues. The germline CDR1 and CDR2 sequences are SNHLY and FYNNEI. The CDR3 region has the DNA TGTGCCAGCAGTGAAAAGAGGGCCCTTACTTACGAGCAGTACTTC. Protein product: CASSEKRALTYEQYF.

In its sample, this clonotype was seen many times. The genes are TRBV4-2 and TRBJ2-3; D uncertain. CDR1 and CDR2 from the germline V gene are LGHNA and YNFKEQ. CDR3 length: 13 amino acids. Trimming took off 5 bases at V and 6 bases at J, with 12 bases between the two ends. CDR3 region: CASSSPLADTQYF. CDR3 DNA sequence: TGTGCCAGCAGCTCTCCCTTGGCTGATACGCAGTATTTT.

The table lists this clonotype with a few counts. The chain is built from TRBV5-1 and TRBJ2-1; weak D call: TRBD2 (6 bases). The CDR3 has 15 amino acids. Germline V gene sequence: CDR1 SGHRS, CDR2 YFSETQ. V lost 4 bases and J 5 bases, leaving 16 bases between the germline ends. CDR3 coding DNA: TGCGCCAGCAGCGACGCGGGGCAGGCCCACAATGAGCAGTTCTTC. Its protein is CASSDAGQAHNEQFF.

This clonotype was recorded many times. V and J are TRBV3-1 and TRBJ2-5; D may be TRBD1 or TRBD2 (5 bases each). V was trimmed by 1 base and J by 5 bases, leaving 11 bases between them. Germline V gene sequence: CDR1 LGHDT, CDR2 YNNKEL (reference sequence). CDR3 size: 14 residues. The CDR3 loop reads CASSQGQGVETQYF. The CDR3 DNA reads as TGTGCCAGCAGCCAAGGGCAGGGAGTGGAGACCCAGTACTTC.

This chain links TRBV5-1 with TRBJ1-6; no definite D call. The CDR3 spans 14 residues. Germline-derived CDR1 and CDR2 are SGHRS and YFSETQ. Trimming removed 0 bases at V and 7 bases at J, with 8 bases between. This CDR3 is CASSLEGRNSPLHF. The DNA for the CDR3 is TGCGCCAGCAGCTTGGAAGGGAGGAATTCACCCCTCCACTTT. The full variable domain, its missing parts supplied by reference TRBV5-1 and TRBJ1-6, is KAGVTQTPRYLIKTRGQQVTLSCSPISGHRSVSWYQQTPGQGLQFLFEYFSETQRNKGNFPGRFSGRQFSNSRSEMNVSTLELGDSALYLCASSLEGRNSPLHFGNGTRLTVT.

The J gene is TRBJ2-3, the V gene TRBV27, with a weak D call TRBD2 (6 bases). This CDR3 is built from 13 residues. Germline-derived CDR1 and CDR2 are MNHEY and SMNVEV (reference sequence). Trimming left V 2 bases short and J 7 bases short, with 10 bases between. DNA for the CDR3: TGTGCCAGCAGTTTAGCGGGACTGTATACGCAGTATTTT. It translates to CASSLAGLYTQYF.

This rearrangement joins TRBV7-9 to TRBJ2-7, with D tentatively TRBD1 (5 bases). Per the germline V gene, CDR1 is SEHNR and CDR2 is FQNEAQ (reference sequence). The V and J ends lost 5 bases and 4 bases respectively, with 12 bases between them. This CDR3 spans 13 amino acids. CDR3 nucleotide sequence: TGTGCCAGCAGCCCTAGACAGTCGTACGAGCAGTACTTC. It is translated as CASSPRQSYEQYF. The full variable domain, rest sourced from reference TRBV7-9 and TRBJ2-7, is DTGVSQNPRHKITKRGQNVTFRCDPISEHNRLYWYRQTLGQGPEFLTYFQNEAQLEKSRLLSDRFSAERPKGSFSTLEIQRTEQGDSAMYLCASSPRQSYEQYFGPGTRLTVT.